This TCR beta chain emerged from a study of early T cells in non-severe SARS-CoV-2 infection. Study details: Chains from this unsorted whole-blood bulk RNA could not be paired.

TCRdb called the 5' RACE reads again in MiXCR, with one record for every CDR3 protein. The sample has nearly 95,000 distinct CDR3 sequences, approximately 16% seen once; the top ten hold around 5%. This clonotype has only a few counts. The CDR3 spans 13 residues. The V gene lost 7 bases and the J gene lost 2 bases, with 12 bases spanning the gap. The sequencing here drew on whole blood, taken at baseline. This sequence originates from an adult who was a healthcare worker with PCR-confirmed SARS-CoV-2 infection or an uninfected control (not recorded which). The chain couples TRBV12-3 or TRBV12-4 to TRBJ2-7; no reliable D call. CDR3 region: CASTPGGPYEQYF. The CDR3 DNA sequence: TGTGCCAGCACCCCAGGCGGCCCCTACGAGCAGTACTTC.